This T cell receptor (beta chain) was identified during a study of Ad26.COV2.S vaccination and SARS-CoV-2 variants. Findings and limits, study-wide: Vaccinees and placebo recipients showed similar non-spike TCR breadth.

With regard to this clone: Antigen unknown.

Using immunoSEQ multiplex PCR, the repertoire was profiled, and TCRdb retains in-frame clones only, with some absent. The repertoire has some 180,000 clones, around nine tenths of them found once; the top ten carry 4.5% to 7.5%. CDR3 length equals 12 residues. Germline-derived CDR1 and CDR2 are SGHTA and FQGTGA. V lost 4 bases to trimming and J lost 10 bases, with 14 bases between them. The rearrangement links TRBV7-3 to TRBJ2-7, with D possibly called TRBD1 or TRBD2 (5 bases each). This specimen was peripheral blood, taken after recovery from COVID-19. The sequence derives from a human donor who had recovered from COVID-19. The CDR3 DNA is TGTGCCAGCAGCTCCCATAACGGGGCACAGTACTTC. It is translated as CASSSHNGAQYF. Full variable domain (missing parts from reference TRBV7-3 and TRBJ2-7): GAGVSQTPSNKVTEKGKYVELRCDPISGHTALYWYRQSLGQGPEFLIYFQGTGAADDSGLPNDRFFAVRPEGSVSTLKIQRTERGDSAVYLCASSSHNGAQYFGPGTRLTVT.